These 12 T cell receptor beta chains originate from one sample sequenced in a study of blood T cells in healthy people across ages. PCR was performed a second time for roughly 7 to 11 cycles using a sample-barcoded 5' primer and a J-beta primer mix. Each CDR3 protein gets one entry after TCRdb re-called the 5' RACE reads with MiXCR. The sample carries under 800,000 distinct CDR3 sequences, roughly 21% recorded once. Material for sequencing was blood. The origin of the receptors is a man between 70 and 80 years old in good health.

This clonotype occurred a few times. The V call is TRBV24-1, the J call TRBJ1-2; D may be TRBD1 (6 bases). CDR1 is KGHDR, CDR2 SFDVKD, per germline. This CDR3 region has 14 residues. V lost 7 bases, J lost 4 bases, and 15 bases lay in between. The CDR3 nucleotides are TGTGCCACCAGCCACCAGGGGCAGGGCTATGGCTACACCTTC. Translation: CATSHQGQGYGYTF.

This chain uses TRBV9 with TRBJ2-1; D may match TRBD1 or TRBD2 (6 bases each). The J call is in doubt because the DNA end fits TRBJ2-7 better. Germline loops: CDR1 SGDLS, CDR2 YYNGEE. The CDR3 is 14 residues long. Here the CDR3 reads CASSAEGGVNEQYF. CDR3 DNA: TGTGCCAGCAGCGCCGAGGGGGGCGTGAACGAGCAGTACTTC.

This clonotype has just a few counts. J is TRBJ2-5 and V is TRBV12-3 or TRBV12-4; D is undetermined. The end of the DNA aligns better with TRBJ2-1, so the J call may be wrong. The CDR3 consists of 12 residues. The CDR3 DNA reads TGTGCCAGCAGCAAAAGGATCTATGAGCAGTTCTTC. It translates to CASSKRIYEQFF.

This clonotype appeared a few times. The V call is TRBV15, the J call TRBJ2-1, with TRBD2 matching 10 bases. Germline trimming cut 4 bases from V and 2 bases from J; bases unmatched to any gene: 2. CDR1 is LNHNV and CDR2 is YYDKDF in the germline V gene (reference sequence). This CDR3 has 15 residues. CDR3 sequence: CATSTLAGAYNEQFF. CDR3 bases: TGTGCCACCAGCACGCTAGCGGGAGCCTACAATGAGCAGTTCTTC.

This rearrangement joins TRBV24-1 to TRBJ2-5, with 8 bases matching TRBD1. The J call may be wrong; the DNA end is better matched by TRBJ2-1. Germline-derived CDR1 and CDR2 are KGHDR and SFDVKD. CDR3 length equals 17 residues. CDR3: CATSDSGQGTPCNEQFF. Written as DNA, the CDR3 is TGTGCCACCAGTGATTCCGGACAGGGCACGCCGTGCAATGAGCAGTTCTTC.

The chain combines TRBV9 with TRBJ2-5; maybe TRBD2 (6 bases). The better agreement between TRBJ2-1 and the DNA end casts doubt on the J call. This CDR3 is built from 14 residues. CDR1 is SGDLS and CDR2 is YYNGEE in the germline V gene. Here the CDR3 reads CASSVGGLNNEQFF. The CDR3 DNA reads TGTGCCAGCAGCGTAGGGGGACTTAACAATGAGCAGTTCTTC.

The chain couples TRBV5-1 to TRBJ1-2; D possibly corresponds to TRBD1 (5 bases). Deletions cut 4 bases from V and 9 bases from J, with 13 bases between. This CDR3 is built from 12 residues. Germline lookup yields CDR1 SGHRS and CDR2 YFSETQ. This chain's CDR3 is CASSPGTLSYTF. For the CDR3, the DNA is TGCGCCAGCAGCCCGGGGACGTTGAGCTACACCTTC. Based on the CDR3 plus reference TRBV5-1 and TRBJ1-2, the full variable domain is KAGVTQTPRYLIKTRGQQVTLSCSPISGHRSVSWYQQTPGQGLQFLFEYFSETQRNKGNFPGRFSGRQFSNSRSEMNVSTLELGDSALYLCASSPGTLSYTFGSGTRLTVV.

The table lists this clonotype with a count of one. No conserved phenylalanine or tryptophan ends this CDR3, so it is likely a read error. The chain is built from TRBV11-2 and TRBJ1-1; D is possibly TRBD1 (5 bases). The CDR3 is made up of 12 amino acids. Germline CDR1 reads SGHAT; CDR2 reads FQNNGV. V lost 7 bases, J lost 3 bases, and 9 bases lay in between. This chain's CDR3 is CASTGTYTEAFL. CDR3 sequence (DNA): TGTGCCAGCACCGGGACCTACACTGAAGCTTTCCTT.

The chain combines TRBV6-5 with TRBJ2-1, with D uncertain. The CDR3 runs 11 residues. The V end was cut by 8 bases, the J end by 3 bases, with 5 bases between. Germline V lookup: CDR1 MNHEY, CDR2 SVGAGI. As DNA, the CDR3 is TGTGCCAGCCTCGGCTACAATGAGCAGTTCTTC. Translated: CASLGYNEQFF.

The count of this clonotype is one. Only one base separates this from a far larger clonotype, so it likely reflects a read error. The chain employs TRBV6-6 and TRBJ2-7; D is ambiguous. The CDR3 spans 12 residues. From germline, CDR1 is MNHNY and CDR2 SVGAGI (reference sequence). This chain's CDR3 is CASSPGGYEQSF. The CDR3 DNA reads TGTGCCAGCAGCCCCGGTGGCTACGAGCAGTCCTTC.

V gene TRBV7-9 combines with J gene TRBJ2-5; the D call may be TRBD1 or TRBD2 (5 bases each). Trimming removed 5 bases at V and 14 bases at J, with 12 bases between. This CDR3 has 10 amino acids. Germline V CDR1 and CDR2: SEHNR, FQNEAQ (reference sequence). DNA of the CDR3: TGTGCCAGCAGCATGGGACCCCTATACTTC. This codes for CASSMGPLYF.

This chain joins TRBV19 and TRBJ1-1; a weak D match, TRBD1 (5 bases). Germline V gives CDR1 LNHDA, CDR2 SQIVND (reference sequence). The CDR3 runs 13 residues. Trimming stripped 6 bases from V and 5 bases from J, with 13 bases between. The DNA of the CDR3 is TGTGCCAGTAGGCCTCAGGGAAGTACTGAAGCTTTCTTT. Its protein is CASRPQGSTEAFF. Full variable domain (outside the CDR3, taken from reference TRBV19 and TRBJ1-1): DGGITQSPKYLFRKEGQNVTLSCEQNLNHDAMYWYRQDPGQGLRLIYYSQIVNDFQKGDIAEGYSVSREKKESFPLTVTSAQKNPTAFYLCASRPQGSTEAFFGQGTRLTVV.